The source of this T cell receptor beta chain is a study of cytomegalovirus exposure and HLA in healthy donors. Study-wide results and caveats: TRBV6-2, TRBV6-3 and some other V segments were excluded as indistinguishable.

PCR primers comprised 60 Vbeta and 13 Jbeta primers. Only in-frame clones appear in the TCRdb table, and some are missing; sequencing was by immunoSEQ multiplex PCR. The profile shows about 160,000 clones, roughly four fifths of them singletons. As regards this clone: Its antigen is as yet unknown.

V lost 1 base to trimming and J lost 7 bases; unmatched junction nucleotides: 2. CDR3 size: 15 residues. CDR1 is SGHDN and CDR2 is FVKESK in the germline V gene. The source is a man between 35 and 55 years old in good health and CMV-seronegative. Sequenced input: PBMCs. The chain links TRBV14 to TRBJ2-1, with TRBD2 matching 12 bases. The CDR3 loop is CASSQGGLAGNEQFF. CDR3 DNA sequence: TGTGCCAGCAGCCAAGGAGGACTAGCGGGGAATGAGCAGTTCTTC.